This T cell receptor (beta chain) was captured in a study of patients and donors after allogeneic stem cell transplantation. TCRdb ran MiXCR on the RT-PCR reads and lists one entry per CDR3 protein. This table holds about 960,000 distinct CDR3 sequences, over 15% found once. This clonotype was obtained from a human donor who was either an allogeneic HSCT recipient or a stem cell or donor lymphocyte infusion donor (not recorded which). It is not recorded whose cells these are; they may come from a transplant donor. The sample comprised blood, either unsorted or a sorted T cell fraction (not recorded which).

CDR3 DNA sequence: TGTGCCAGCAGTCCCTTCGGAGGGGACTCGAACACCGGGGAGCTGTTTTTT. Translating it yields CASSPFGGDSNTGELFF. The chain is built from TRBV25-1 and TRBJ2-2; TRBD2 might be the D (6 bases). This CDR3 contains 17 residues. The V gene lost 5 bases and the J gene lost 0 bases, with 16 bases spanning the gap. Germline values: CDR1 MGHDK, CDR2 SYGVNS.